These 20 T cell receptor beta chains share one sample of origin, sequenced in a study of relationships among human T cell subsets. Semiquantitative ARM-PCR amplified T cell receptor alpha and beta CDR3 regions from mRNA. In ARM-PCR, communal superprimers followed tagged nested gene-specific primers for exponential amplification. TCRdb itself ran the multiplex PCR reads through MiXCR, one entry per CDR3 protein. The table lists some 13,000 distinct CDR3 sequences, approximately 60% of them singletons, with around 1.9% in the top ten. CD4+ cells were positively selected first, then anti-CD25 beads isolated CD4+CD25+ regulatory T cells. The sample comprised Tregs sorted from blood. The receptors originated from a man aged 35 to 55 in good health.

The J gene is TRBJ1-1, the V gene TRBV3-1; tentatively, D is TRBD1 (5 bases). The CDR3 length is 16 residues. V lost 3 bases and J lost 4, with 18 bases in between. Germline V CDR1 and CDR2: LGHDT, YNNKEL (reference sequence). The CDR3 DNA follows: TGTGCCAGCAGCCACGGCAGCGGGGCTGTCCTCACTGAAGCTTTCTTT. Amino acid sequence: CASSHGSGAVLTEAFF.

This clonotype was seen just once. J is TRBJ1-6 and V is TRBV5-6; D gene unclear. The V end was cut by 4 bases, the J end by 9 bases, with 11 bases between. CDR3 size: 13 residues. Germline CDR1 and CDR2: SGHDT and YYEEEE. The CDR3 DNA is TGTGCCAGCAGCCGAGAAGCGCCTTCACCCCTCCACTTT. It translates to CASSREAPSPLHF.

The rearrangement joins TRBV4-2 to TRBJ2-7, with 7 bases that match TRBD2. Looked up from germline, CDR1 is LGHNA and CDR2 is YNFKEQ. The CDR3 extends over 15 amino acids. With V trimmed by 3 bases and J by 3 bases, 8 bases remained unmatched. This CDR3 is CASSQAGTTYYEQYF. The CDR3 DNA sequence: TGTGCCAGCAGCCAGGCGGGGACTACCTACTACGAGCAGTACTTC.

The V call is TRBV10-1, the J call TRBJ2-7, with D perhaps TRBD1 (5 bases). Trimming cost V 11 bases and J 6 bases, with 8 bases left between them. Germline CDR1 is WNHNN and CDR2 is SYGVQD (reference sequence). This CDR3 has 9 residues. The CDR3 coding sequence is TGCGCCCCAGGGTTCGAGCAGTACTTC. Protein sequence: CAPGFEQYF.

The CDR3, as DNA: TGCGCCAGCAGCCAAGATCCCAGACAGGGGGGGAACACTGAAGCTTTCTTT. It specifies CASSQDPRQGGNTEAFF. The chain joins TRBV4-1 to TRBJ1-1; 9 nucleotides agree with TRBD1. V was pared by 0 bases and J by 1 base, with 6 bases of the junction left unmatched. CDR1 MGHRA and CDR2 YSYEKL come from the germline V gene. The CDR3 runs 17 residues.

This rearrangement joins TRBV29-1 to TRBJ1-5; D is perhaps TRBD1 (5 bases). Germline-derived CDR1 and CDR2 are SQVTM and ANQGSEA. CDR3 length: 12 amino acids. Trimming took off 4 bases at V and 7 bases at J, with 11 bases between the two ends. The CDR3, as DNA: TGCAGCGTTGCTGAAGGGGCCCAGCCCCAGCATTTT. Translation: CSVAEGAQPQHF.

V usage is TRBV5-1 and J usage is TRBJ2-5; the D gene is possibly TRBD1 (7 bases). From germline, CDR1 is SGHRS and CDR2 YFSETQ. V lost 4 bases, J lost 4 bases, and 20 bases lay in between. The CDR3 is made up of 16 amino acids. CDR3: CASSPGGGAGSETQYF. CDR3 in DNA: TGCGCCAGCAGCCCTGGAGGGGGCGCGGGATCAGAGACCCAGTACTTC.

The chain uses TRBV14 and TRBJ2-7; no firm D call. The CDR3 extends over 14 amino acids. Per the germline V gene, CDR1 is SGHDN and CDR2 is FVKESK. Trimming stripped 4 bases from V and 1 base from J, with 11 bases between. The CDR3 nucleotides read TGTGCCAGCAGCCGATACGCACAGTCCTACGAGCAGTACTTC. This translates into CASSRYAQSYEQYF.

The genes are TRBV12-3 or TRBV12-4 and TRBJ1-1; the D gene is possibly TRBD1 (5 bases). The CDR3 has 14 residues. Trimming removed 7 bases at V and 0 bases at J, with 12 bases between. The CDR3 protein is CASTGDGMNTEAFF. CDR3 coding DNA: TGTGCCAGCACCGGGGACGGAATGAACACTGAAGCTTTCTTT.

This chain uses TRBV14 with TRBJ2-1; 8 positions match TRBD2. V dropped 1 base and J dropped 0; count of bases not matched to a gene: 8. Germline loops: CDR1 SGHDN, CDR2 FVKESK. There are 18 residues in the CDR3. The CDR3 coding sequence is TGTGCCAGCAGCCAAGTGGAAACTAGCGGAAACTCCTACAATGAGCAGTTCTTC. Translation: CASSQVETSGNSYNEQFF.

V usage is TRBV10-3 and J usage is TRBJ1-1; no clear D gene. The CDR3 spans 14 residues. Germline-derived CDR1 and CDR2 are ENHRY and SYGVKD. V dropped 2 bases and J dropped 1 base, with 8 bases sitting between them. CDR3 sequence (DNA): TGTGCCATCAGTGAGGAAGTAGGGAACACTGAAGCTTTCTTT. It specifies CAISEEVGNTEAFF.

V is TRBV12-3 or TRBV12-4 and J is TRBJ1-1; D is uncertain. Trimming took 2 bases from V and 0 from J, leaving 7 bases between them. The length of the CDR3 is 14 residues. DNA of the CDR3: TGTGCCAGCAGTTTAAACACAATGAACACTGAAGCTTTCTTT. The encoded protein is CASSLNTMNTEAFF.

This clonotype has a handful of counts. The chain joins TRBV5-5 to TRBJ1-3; D ambiguous. Germline assignment: CDR1 SGHKS and CDR2 YYEKEE (reference sequence). The CDR3 length is 15 residues. Trimming took 0 bases from V and 0 from J, leaving 7 bases between them. DNA for the CDR3: TGTGCCAGCAGCTTGGGTACAAGCTCTGGAAACACCATATATTTT. It encodes CASSLGTSSGNTIYF.

This clonotype was counted between two and nine times. The chain couples TRBV14 to TRBJ2-1, with D perhaps given as TRBD1 or TRBD2 (6 bases each). The CDR3 sequence is 15 residues long. Germline loops: CDR1 SGHDN, CDR2 FVKESK. V lost 0 bases to trimming and J lost 6 bases, with 12 bases between them. The chain's CDR3 is CASSQDRRGVNEQFF. CDR3 sequence (DNA): TGTGCCAGCAGCCAAGATCGAAGGGGGGTCAATGAGCAGTTCTTC.

By share of the sample, this clonotype is medium-sized (0.01 to 0.1%). The genes are TRBV11-2 and TRBJ1-6, with TRBD1 matching over 9 bases. V was pared by 4 bases and J by 9 bases, with 4 bases of the junction left unmatched. The CDR3 is made up of 14 amino acids. The germline CDR1 and CDR2 sequences are SGHAT and FQNNGV. The CDR3 DNA reads TGTGCCAGCAGCTCCCCGGGACAGGGTTCACCCCTCCACTTT. This codes for CASSSPGQGSPLHF.

CDR3 DNA sequence: TGTGCCAGCAGTAGACGGAACAACTACGAGCAGTACTTC. Protein product: CASSRRNNYEQYF. The chain joins TRBV6-5 to TRBJ2-7; D unclear. The V gene's germline CDR1 is MNHEY and CDR2 SVGAGI. The CDR3 is 13 residues long. V dropped 5 bases and J dropped 3 bases, with 11 bases sitting between them.

This chain uses TRBV20-1 with TRBJ2-7; D gene ambiguous. The V end lost 3 bases, the J end lost 3 bases, and 12 bases lay between the germline ends. The CDR3 runs 13 residues. CDR1 and CDR2 from the germline V gene are DFQATT and SNEGSKA (reference sequence). Written as DNA, the CDR3 is TGCAGTGCTAGTGAGCCCACCGGCTACGAGCAGTACTTC. Amino acid sequence: CSASEPTGYEQYF.

DNA of the CDR3: TGTGCCAGCGAAGCCGACGGTCGGCGGACCGGGGAGCTGTTTTTT. This gives the protein CASEADGRRTGELFF. The chain combines TRBV11-1 with TRBJ2-2; no firm D call. Trimming shortened V by 8 bases and J by 5 bases, and 18 bases separated the two germline ends. The CDR3 runs to 15 residues. Germline V CDR1 and CDR2: SGHAT, FQDESV (reference sequence).

The sample holds a few counts of this clonotype. The chain uses TRBV4-2 and TRBJ2-1; 8 bases are a match to TRBD2. The CDR3 length is 17 residues. The junction had 13 bases not matched to a gene; V was cut back by 0 bases and J by 9 bases. Germline lookup yields CDR1 LGHNA and CDR2 YNFKEQ. As DNA, the CDR3 is TGTGCCAGCAGCCAAGACTCTCGTGACGGGAGGGAGGGTGAGCAGTTCTTC. Translated: CASSQDSRDGREGEQFF.

This clonotype has just a few counts. Compared with germline, one end of the junction differs, possibly owing to a read error. The rearrangement links TRBV11-1 to TRBJ2-2; unclear D gene. The CDR3 has 12 residues. Per the germline V gene, CDR1 is SGHAT and CDR2 is FQDESV (reference sequence). The CDR3, as DNA: TGTGCCAGCAGATTAGAAGGCGGGGAGCTGTTTTTT. The encoded protein is CASRLEGGELFF.